The entry below gives a single T cell receptor (beta chain) sequence along with its context. The antigen is not known. This record belongs to a study of T cell responses to AZD1222 COVID-19 vaccine. The CDR3 loop spans 13 amino acids. Trimming pared 1 base from V and 7 bases from J, leaving 5 bases between. Germline V gene lookup returns CDR1 MNHNS and CDR2 SASEGT. Sequencing was performed with immunoSEQ multiplex PCR; in TCRdb, only in-frame clones are kept and a portion is missing. The sample lists under 150,000 clones; around 89% were seen once. Study-wide results and limits: Receipt of two AZD1222 doses was followed by a rise in Spike-specific TCR breadth and depth.

This receptor was taken from an adult who received the AZD1222 COVID-19 vaccine. The chain joins TRBV6-1 to TRBJ1-6, with D unresolved. The sample in question was peripheral blood, obtained 28 days after the second AZD1222 dose. The CDR3 reads CASSEERNSPLHF. DNA of the CDR3: TGTGCCAGCAGTGAAGAACGGAATTCACCCCTCCACTTT.